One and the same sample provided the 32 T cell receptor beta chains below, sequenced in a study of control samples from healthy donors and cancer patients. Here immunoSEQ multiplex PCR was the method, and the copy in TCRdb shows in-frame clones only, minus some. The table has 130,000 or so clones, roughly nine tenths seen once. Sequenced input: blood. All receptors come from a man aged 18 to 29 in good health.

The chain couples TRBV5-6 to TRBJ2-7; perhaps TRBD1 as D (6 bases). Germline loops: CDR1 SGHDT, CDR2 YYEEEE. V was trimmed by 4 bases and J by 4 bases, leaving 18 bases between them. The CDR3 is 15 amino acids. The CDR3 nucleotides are TGTGCCAGCAGCAAGTCTCTACGGGACATTTACGAGCAGTACTTC. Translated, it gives CASSKSLRDIYEQYF.

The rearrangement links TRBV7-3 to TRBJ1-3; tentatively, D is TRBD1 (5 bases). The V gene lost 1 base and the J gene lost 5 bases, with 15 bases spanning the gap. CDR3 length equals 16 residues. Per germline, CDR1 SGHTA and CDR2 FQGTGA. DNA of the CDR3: TGTGCCAGCAGCTTAAAAGGGGAGCCCCTAAGAAACACCATATATTTT. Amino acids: CASSLKGEPLRNTIYF.

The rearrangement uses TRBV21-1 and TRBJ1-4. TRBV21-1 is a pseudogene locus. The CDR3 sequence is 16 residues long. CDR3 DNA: TGTGCCAGCGGGCCCATCCTAGTTGGCGCTAATGAAAAACTGTTTTTT. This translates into CASGPILVGANEKLFF.

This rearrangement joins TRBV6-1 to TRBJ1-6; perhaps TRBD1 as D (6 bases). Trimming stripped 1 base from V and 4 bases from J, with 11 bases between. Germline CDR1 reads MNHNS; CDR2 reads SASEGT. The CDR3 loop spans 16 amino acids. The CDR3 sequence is CASSEVVGAYNSPLHF. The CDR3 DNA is TGTGCCAGCAGTGAAGTGGTGGGGGCTTATAATTCACCCCTCCACTTT.

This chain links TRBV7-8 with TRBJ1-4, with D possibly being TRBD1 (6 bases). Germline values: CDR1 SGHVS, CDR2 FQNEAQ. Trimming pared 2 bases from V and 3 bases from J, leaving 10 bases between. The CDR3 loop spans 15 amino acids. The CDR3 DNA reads TGTGCCAGCAGCTTAAACAGGGTGGCTAATGAAAAACTGTTTTTT. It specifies CASSLNRVANEKLFF.

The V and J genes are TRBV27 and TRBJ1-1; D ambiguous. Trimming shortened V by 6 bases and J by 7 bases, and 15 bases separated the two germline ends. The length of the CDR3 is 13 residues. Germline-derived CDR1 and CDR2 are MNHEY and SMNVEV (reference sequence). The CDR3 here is CASSPSGHLEAFF. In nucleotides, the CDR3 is TGTGCCAGCAGCCCATCAGGCCACCTTGAAGCTTTCTTT.

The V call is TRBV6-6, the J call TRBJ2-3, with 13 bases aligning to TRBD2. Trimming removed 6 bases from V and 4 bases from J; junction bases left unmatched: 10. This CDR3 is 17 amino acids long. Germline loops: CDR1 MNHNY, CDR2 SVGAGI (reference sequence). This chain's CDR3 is CASSRRLAGGESDTQYF. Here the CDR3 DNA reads TGTGCCAGCAGCCGAAGACTAGCGGGGGGCGAATCAGATACGCAGTATTTT.

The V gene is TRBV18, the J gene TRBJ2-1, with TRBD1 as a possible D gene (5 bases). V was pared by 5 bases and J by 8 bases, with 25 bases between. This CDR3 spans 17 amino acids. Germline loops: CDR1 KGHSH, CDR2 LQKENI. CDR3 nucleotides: TGTGCCAGCTCATTCACCCCACTTAAAGGGGTTGACGATGAGCAGTTCTTC. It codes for CASSFTPLKGVDDEQFF.

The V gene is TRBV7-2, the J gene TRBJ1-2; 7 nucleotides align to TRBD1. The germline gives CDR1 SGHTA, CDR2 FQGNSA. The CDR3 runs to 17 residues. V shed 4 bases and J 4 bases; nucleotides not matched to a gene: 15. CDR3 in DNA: TGTGCCAGCAGCTCCCAGATACGACAGGGCAACATCTATGGCTACACCTTC. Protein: CASSSQIRQGNIYGYTF.

The CDR3 protein is CASSFQQGAGNTIYF. The CDR3 DNA reads TGTGCCAGTAGTTTTCAACAGGGGGCTGGAAACACCATATATTTT. The rearrangement joins TRBV19 to TRBJ1-3; TRBD1 matches 8 bases. Trimming at V came to 5 bases and at J to 2 bases, leaving 5 bases not matched to a gene. CDR1 and CDR2 (germline): LNHDA, SQIVND (reference sequence). The length of the CDR3 is 15 residues.

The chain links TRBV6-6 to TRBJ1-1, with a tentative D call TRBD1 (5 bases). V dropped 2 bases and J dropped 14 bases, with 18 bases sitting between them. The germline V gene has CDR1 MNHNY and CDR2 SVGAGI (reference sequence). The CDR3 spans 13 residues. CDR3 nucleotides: TGTGCCAGCAGTTACCCACCGGGGGAACGGGTATTCTTT. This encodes CASSYPPGERVFF.

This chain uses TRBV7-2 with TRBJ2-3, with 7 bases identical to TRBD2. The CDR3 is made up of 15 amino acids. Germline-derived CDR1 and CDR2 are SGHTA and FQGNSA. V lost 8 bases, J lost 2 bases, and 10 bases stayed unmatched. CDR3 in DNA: TGTGCCAGCCGAAAGGGGCTAGCGGACACAGATACGCAGTATTTT. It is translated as CASRKGLADTDTQYF.

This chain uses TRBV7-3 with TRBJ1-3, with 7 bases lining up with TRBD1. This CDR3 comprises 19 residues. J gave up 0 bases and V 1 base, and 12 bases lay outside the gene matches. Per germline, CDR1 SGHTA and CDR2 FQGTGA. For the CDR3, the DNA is TGTGCCAGCAGCTTAAGGGTAGGTTGGGGACAGTTCTCTGGAAACACCATATATTTT. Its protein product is CASSLRVGWGQFSGNTIYF.

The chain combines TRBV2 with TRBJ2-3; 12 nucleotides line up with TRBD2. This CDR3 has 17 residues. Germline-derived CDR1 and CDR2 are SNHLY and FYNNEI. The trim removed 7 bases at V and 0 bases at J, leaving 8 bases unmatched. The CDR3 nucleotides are TGTGCCAGCACGCGGCTAGCGGGGGGGCAGAGCACAGATACGCAGTATTTT. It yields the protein CASTRLAGGQSTDTQYF.

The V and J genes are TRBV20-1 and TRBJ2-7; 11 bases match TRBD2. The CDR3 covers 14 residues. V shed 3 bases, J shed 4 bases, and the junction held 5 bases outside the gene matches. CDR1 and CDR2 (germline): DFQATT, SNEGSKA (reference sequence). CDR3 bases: TGCAGTGCTAGTGCAGGGACTAGCGGTTACGAGCAGTACTTC. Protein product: CSASAGTSGYEQYF.

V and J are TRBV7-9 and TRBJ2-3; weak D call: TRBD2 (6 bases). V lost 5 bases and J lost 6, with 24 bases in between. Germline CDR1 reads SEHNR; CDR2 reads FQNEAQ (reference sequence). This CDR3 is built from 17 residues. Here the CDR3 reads CASSHSAERRVYDTQYF. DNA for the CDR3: TGTGCCAGCAGCCATTCCGCCGAAAGGAGGGTTTACGATACGCAGTATTTT. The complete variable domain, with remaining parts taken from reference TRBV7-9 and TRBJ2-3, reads DTGVSQNPRHKITKRGQNVTFRCDPISEHNRLYWYRQTLGQGPEFLTYFQNEAQLEKSRLLSDRFSAERPKGSFSTLEIQRTEQGDSAMYLCASSHSAERRVYDTQYFGPGTRLTVL.

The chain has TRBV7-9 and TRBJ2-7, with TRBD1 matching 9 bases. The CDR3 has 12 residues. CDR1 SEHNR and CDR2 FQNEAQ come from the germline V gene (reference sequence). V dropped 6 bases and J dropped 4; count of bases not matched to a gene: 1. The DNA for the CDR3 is TGTGCCAGCAGAGGACAGGGGTACGAGCAGTACTTC. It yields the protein CASRGQGYEQYF.

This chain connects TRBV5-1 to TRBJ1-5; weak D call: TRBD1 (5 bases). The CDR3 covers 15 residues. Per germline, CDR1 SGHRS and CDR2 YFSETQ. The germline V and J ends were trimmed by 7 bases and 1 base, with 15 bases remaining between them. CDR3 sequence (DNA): TGCGCCAGCCGTCTAGACAGCATCAGCAATCAGCCCCAGCATTTT. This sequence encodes CASRLDSISNQPQHF.

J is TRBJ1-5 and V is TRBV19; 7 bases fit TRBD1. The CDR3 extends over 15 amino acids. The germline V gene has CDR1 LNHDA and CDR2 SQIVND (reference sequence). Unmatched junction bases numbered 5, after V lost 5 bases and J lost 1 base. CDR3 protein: CASSEQGTSNQPQHF. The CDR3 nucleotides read TGTGCCAGTAGTGAACAGGGGACAAGCAATCAGCCCCAGCATTTT.

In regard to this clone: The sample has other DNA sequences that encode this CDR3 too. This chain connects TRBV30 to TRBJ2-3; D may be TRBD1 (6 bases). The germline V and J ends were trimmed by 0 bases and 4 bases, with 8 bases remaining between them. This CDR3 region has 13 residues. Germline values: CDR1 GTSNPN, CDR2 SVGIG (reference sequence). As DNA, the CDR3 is TGTGCCTGGAGTGTACAGGGCCCAGATACGCAGTATTTT. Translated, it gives CAWSVQGPDTQYF.

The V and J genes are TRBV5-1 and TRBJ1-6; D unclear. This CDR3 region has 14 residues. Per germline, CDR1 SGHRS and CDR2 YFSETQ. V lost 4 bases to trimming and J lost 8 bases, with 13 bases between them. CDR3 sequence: CASSPQGADSPLHF. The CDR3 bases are TGCGCCAGCAGCCCCCAAGGTGCTGATTCACCCCTCCACTTT. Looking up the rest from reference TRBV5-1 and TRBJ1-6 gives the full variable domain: KAGVTQTPRYLIKTRGQQVTLSCSPISGHRSVSWYQQTPGQGLQFLFEYFSETQRNKGNFPGRFSGRQFSNSRSEMNVSTLELGDSALYLCASSPQGADSPLHFGNGTRLTVT.

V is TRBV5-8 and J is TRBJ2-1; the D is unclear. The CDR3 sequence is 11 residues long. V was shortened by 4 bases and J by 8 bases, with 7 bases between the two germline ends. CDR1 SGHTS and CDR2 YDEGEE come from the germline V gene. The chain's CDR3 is CASSMWDEQFF. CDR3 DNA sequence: TGTGCCAGCAGCATGTGGGATGAGCAGTTCTTC.

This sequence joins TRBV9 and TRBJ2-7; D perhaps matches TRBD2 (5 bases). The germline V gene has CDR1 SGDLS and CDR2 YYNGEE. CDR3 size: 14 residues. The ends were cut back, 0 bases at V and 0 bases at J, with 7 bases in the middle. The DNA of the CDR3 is TGTGCCAGCAGCGTAGAGGGAGTCTCCTACGAGCAGTACTTC. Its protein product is CASSVEGVSYEQYF.

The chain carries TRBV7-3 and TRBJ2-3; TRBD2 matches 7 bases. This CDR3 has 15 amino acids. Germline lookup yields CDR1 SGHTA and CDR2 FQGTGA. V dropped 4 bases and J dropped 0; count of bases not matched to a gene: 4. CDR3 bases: TGTGCCAGCAGCTCACTAGCGAGCAGCACAGATACGCAGTATTTT. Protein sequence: CASSSLASSTDTQYF.

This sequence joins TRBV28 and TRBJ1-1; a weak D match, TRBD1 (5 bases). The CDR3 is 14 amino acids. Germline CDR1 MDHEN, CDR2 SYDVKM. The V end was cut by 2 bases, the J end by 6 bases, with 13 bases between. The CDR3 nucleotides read TGTGCCAGCAGTTTAGCCAGGGTAGGCGCTGAAGCTTTCTTT. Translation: CASSLARVGAEAFF.

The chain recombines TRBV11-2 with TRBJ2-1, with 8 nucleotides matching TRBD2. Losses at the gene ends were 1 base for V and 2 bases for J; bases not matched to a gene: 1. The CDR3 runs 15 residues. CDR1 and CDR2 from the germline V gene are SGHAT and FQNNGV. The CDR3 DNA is TGTGCCAGCAGCTTAGCCGGGGGGGCCTACAATGAGCAGTTCTTC. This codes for CASSLAGGAYNEQFF.

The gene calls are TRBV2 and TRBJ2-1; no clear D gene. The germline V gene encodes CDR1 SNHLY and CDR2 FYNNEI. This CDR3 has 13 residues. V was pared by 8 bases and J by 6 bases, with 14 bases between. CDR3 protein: CASRPAPANEQFF. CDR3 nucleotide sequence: TGTGCCAGCCGCCCCGCCCCTGCCAATGAGCAGTTCTTC.

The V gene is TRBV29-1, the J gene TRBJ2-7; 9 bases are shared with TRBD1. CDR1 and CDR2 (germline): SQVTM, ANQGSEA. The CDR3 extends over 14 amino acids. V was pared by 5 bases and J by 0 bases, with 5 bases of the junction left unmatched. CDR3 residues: CSVCRDRDSYEQYF. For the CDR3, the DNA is TGCAGCGTTTGCAGGGACAGGGACTCCTACGAGCAGTACTTC.

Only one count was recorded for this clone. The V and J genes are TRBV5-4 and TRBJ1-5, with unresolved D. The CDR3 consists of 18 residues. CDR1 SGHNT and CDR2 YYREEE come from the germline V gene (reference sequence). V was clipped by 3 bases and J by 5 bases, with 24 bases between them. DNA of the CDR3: TGTGCCAGCAGCTCTCCCCCGCAAGGCCAGACGAGGGATCAGCCCCAGCATTTT. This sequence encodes CASSSPPQGQTRDQPQHF.

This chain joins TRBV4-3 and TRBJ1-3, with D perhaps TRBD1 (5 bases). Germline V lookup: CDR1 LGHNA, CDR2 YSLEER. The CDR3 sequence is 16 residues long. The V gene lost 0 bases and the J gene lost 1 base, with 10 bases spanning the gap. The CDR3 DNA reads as TGCGCCAGCAGCCAAGATATTGCAGGGTCTGGAAACACCATATATTTT. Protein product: CASSQDIAGSGNTIYF.

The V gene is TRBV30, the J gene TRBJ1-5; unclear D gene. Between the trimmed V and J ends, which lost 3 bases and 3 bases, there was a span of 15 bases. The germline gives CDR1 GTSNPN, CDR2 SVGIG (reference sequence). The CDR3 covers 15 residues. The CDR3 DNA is TGTGCCTGGAGCAGTCGCTTCCAGCTCAATCAGCCCCAGCATTTT. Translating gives CAWSSRFQLNQPQHF.

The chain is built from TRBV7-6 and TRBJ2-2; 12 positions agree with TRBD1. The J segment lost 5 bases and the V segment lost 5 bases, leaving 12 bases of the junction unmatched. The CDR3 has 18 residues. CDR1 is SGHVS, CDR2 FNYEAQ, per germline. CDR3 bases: TGTGCCAGCAGCCTCACCTGGGGACAGGGGGCAAGAACCGGGGAGCTGTTTTTT. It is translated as CASSLTWGQGARTGELFF. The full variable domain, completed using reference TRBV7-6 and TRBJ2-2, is GAGVSQSPRYKVTKRGQDVALRCDPISGHVSLYWYRQALGQGPEFLTYFNYEAQQDKSGLPNDRFSAERPEGSISTLTIQRTEQRDSAMYRCASSLTWGQGARTGELFFGEGSRLTVL.